Shown below are 16 T cell receptor beta chains from a single sample sequenced in a study of blood T cell repertoires in COVID-19. This table comes from immunoSEQ multiplex PCR, and its TCRdb copy is limited to in-frame clones, with some not included. In the table there are around 450,000 clones, approximately 86% of which are singletons. The sequencing input was PBMCs or T cells enriched from blood (not recorded which). The source of these receptors is a woman aged 18-29 years who had recovered from COVID-19.

The chain combines TRBV27 with TRBJ1-2; a weak D match, TRBD1 (5 bases). The CDR3 totals 13 residues. With 5 bases removed from V and 5 bases from J, the gap between germline ends came to 12 bases. The germline gives CDR1 MNHEY, CDR2 SMNVEV (reference sequence). In DNA, the CDR3 is TGTGCCAGCAGTCCCGACAGAGCTTATGGCTACACCTTC. This sequence encodes CASSPDRAYGYTF.

The chain's CDR3 is CASSQATGRSSGNTIYF. The DNA for the CDR3 is TGCGCCAGCAGCCAAGCAACAGGCAGAAGCTCTGGAAACACCATATATTTT. This chain connects TRBV4-1 to TRBJ1-3; possibly TRBD1 for D (5 bases). Germline V gene lookup returns CDR1 MGHRA and CDR2 YSYEKL. The CDR3 consists of 17 residues. V was clipped by 1 base and J by 0 bases, with 13 bases between them.

The rearrangement uses TRBV30 and TRBJ2-7; D might be TRBD1 (6 bases). V was pared by 4 bases and J by 6 bases, with 25 bases between. From germline, CDR1 is GTSNPN and CDR2 SVGIG (reference sequence). The CDR3 covers 16 residues. CDR3 coding DNA: TGTGCCTGGACCCCCCGGGCAGGGGTGTCGCTTGGCGAGCAGTACTTC. It specifies CAWTPRAGVSLGEQYF.

The chain employs TRBV5-1 and TRBJ2-7; a weak D match, TRBD2 (6 bases). Germline V gene lookup returns CDR1 SGHRS and CDR2 YFSETQ. With 4 bases removed from V and 2 bases from J, the gap between germline ends came to 19 bases. This CDR3 contains 16 residues. The DNA for the CDR3 is TGCGCCAGCAGCCTGAGGGACTCGAGCATTCCCTACGAGCAGTACTTC. Amino acids: CASSLRDSSIPYEQYF.

This chain joins TRBV2 and TRBJ1-6; D is unresolved. This CDR3 is built from 15 residues. Germline V lookup: CDR1 SNHLY, CDR2 FYNNEI. The V end lost 1 base, the J end lost 7 bases, and 11 bases lay between the germline ends. The CDR3: CASSEDGSRNSPLHF. The CDR3 DNA reads TGTGCCAGCAGTGAAGACGGGTCCCGAAATTCACCCCTCCACTTT.

The chain employs TRBV5-4 and TRBJ2-3; D possibly corresponds to TRBD2 (5 bases). Germline values: CDR1 SGHNT, CDR2 YYREEE (reference sequence). The CDR3 is made up of 14 amino acids. V lost 1 base to trimming and J lost 4 bases, with 10 bases between them. In nucleotides, the CDR3 is TGTGCCAGCAGCTTGAGGACTGCTGCAGATACGCAGTATTTT. Protein product: CASSLRTAADTQYF. Full variable domain (outside the CDR3, taken from reference TRBV5-4 and TRBJ2-3): ETGVTQSPTHLIKTRGQQVTLRCSSQSGHNTVSWYQQALGQGPQFIFQYYREEENGRGNFPPRFSGLQFPNYSSELNVNALELDDSALYLCASSLRTAADTQYFGPGTRLTVL.

The rearrangement uses TRBV2 and TRBJ1-2, with a tentative D call TRBD1 (6 bases). CDR1 and CDR2 (germline): SNHLY, FYNNEI. Trimming stripped 2 bases from V and 6 bases from J, with 10 bases between. The CDR3 sequence is 13 residues long. This chain's CDR3 is CASSERAGDGYTF. The CDR3 DNA is TGTGCCAGCAGTGAAAGGGCAGGGGATGGCTACACCTTC.

This clone appeared once. The V and J genes are TRBV30 and TRBJ2-5; D remains ambiguous. Trimming left V 0 bases short and J 5 bases short, with 7 bases between. The germline gives CDR1 GTSNPN, CDR2 SVGIG (reference sequence). CDR3 length: 12 amino acids. CDR3 DNA sequence: TGTGCCTGGAGTGTACTCGTGGAGACCCAGTACTTC. Translated, it gives CAWSVLVETQYF. Based on the CDR3 plus reference TRBV30 and TRBJ2-5, the full variable domain is SQTIHQWPATLVQPVGSPLSLECTVEGTSNPNLYWYRQAAGRGLQLLFYSVGIGQISSEVPQNLSASRPQDRQFILSSKKLLLSDSGFYLCAWSVLVETQYFGPGTRLLVL.

This chain uses TRBV7-9 with TRBJ2-3, with TRBD2 matching 8 bases. Germline CDR1 and CDR2: SEHNR and FQNEAQ (reference sequence). There are 16 residues in the CDR3. J gave up 1 base and V 4 bases, and 7 bases lay outside the gene matches. The CDR3: CASSSGISGGTDTQYF. DNA for the CDR3: TGTGCCAGCAGCTCGGGAATTAGCGGGGGCACAGATACGCAGTATTTT.

J is TRBJ1-6 and V is TRBV30; D remains unclear. This CDR3 comprises 12 residues. The V end was cut by 1 base, the J end by 8 bases, with 6 bases between. The germline V gene encodes CDR1 GTSNPN and CDR2 SVGIG (reference sequence). CDR3 nucleotides: TGTGCCTGGAGTGCGTTTGATTCACCCCTCCACTTT. This translates into CAWSAFDSPLHF.

This chain uses TRBV9 with TRBJ1-1; 10 nucleotides agree with TRBD1. J lost 1 base, V lost 3 bases, and 3 bases had no gene match. Germline CDR1 reads SGDLS; CDR2 reads YYNGEE. This CDR3 is 15 amino acids long. CDR3 sequence: CASSATGGSNTEAFF. CDR3 coding DNA: TGTGCCAGCAGCGCGACAGGGGGCTCGAACACTGAAGCTTTCTTT.

This clone occurred a few times. The V gene is TRBV5-1, the J gene TRBJ2-1; possibly TRBD1 for D (6 bases). The CDR3 is 14 residues long. V was cut by 3 bases and J by 10 bases, with 17 bases left in between. CDR1 and CDR2 from the germline V gene are SGHRS and YFSETQ. The CDR3, as DNA: TGCGCCAGCAGCTACAAATTACAGGGAAGCGAGCAGTTCTTC. It specifies CASSYKLQGSEQFF.

The chain joins TRBV30 to TRBJ1-2, with a weak D call TRBD1 (5 bases). Germline CDR1 and CDR2: GTSNPN and SVGIG (reference sequence). V dropped 2 bases and J dropped 7 bases, with 14 bases sitting between them. The CDR3 covers 13 residues. CDR3 sequence: CAWSRSQGSGYTF. The CDR3 DNA reads TGTGCCTGGAGTAGATCCCAGGGAAGTGGCTACACCTTC.

This chain uses TRBV19 with TRBJ1-5, with 7 bases that match TRBD1. Germline-derived CDR1 and CDR2 are LNHDA and SQIVND (reference sequence). J lost 2 bases, V lost 5 bases, and 9 bases had no gene match. CDR3 length equals 16 residues. The CDR3 reads CASSGYRGLGNQPQHF. The CDR3 bases are TGTGCCAGTAGTGGTTACAGGGGATTGGGCAATCAGCCCCAGCATTTT.

The chain recombines TRBV15 with TRBJ2-3; the D gene is possibly TRBD2 (5 bases). V was trimmed by 1 base and J by 2 bases, leaving 7 bases between them. Germline CDR1 reads LNHNV; CDR2 reads YYDKDF (reference sequence). The CDR3 extends over 14 amino acids. The CDR3 nucleotides read TGTGCCACCAGCAGAGGGGGAGCCACAGATACGCAGTATTTT. Protein sequence: CATSRGGATDTQYF. The full variable domain, in which reference TRBV15 and TRBJ2-3 provide the parts outside the CDR3, is DAMVIQNPRYQVTQFGKPVTLSCSQTLNHNVMYWYQQKSSQAPKLLFHYYDKDFNNEADTPDNFQSRRPNTSFCFLDIRSPGLGDTAMYLCATSRGGATDTQYFGPGTRLTVL.

V gene TRBV5-6 combines with J gene TRBJ1-5, with 8 bases identical to TRBD1. The germline V gene has CDR1 SGHDT and CDR2 YYEEEE. The CDR3 contains 16 residues. Germline trimming cut 1 base from V and 7 bases from J; bases unmatched to any gene: 10. CDR3 bases: TGTGCCAGCAGCTTGTTCGCAGGGGGCGCATCCCAGCCCCAGCATTTT. It encodes CASSLFAGGASQPQHF.